These 30 T cell receptor beta chains originate from one sample sequenced in a study of blood T cell repertoires in COVID-19. This table comes from immunoSEQ multiplex PCR, and its TCRdb copy is limited to in-frame clones, with some not included. The sample yields around 30,000 clones, approximately 88% seen once. Material: peripheral blood. The source of these receptors is a man aged 70-80 years with active COVID-19.

This chain connects TRBV5-6 to TRBJ1-5, with 11 bases identical to TRBD1. CDR1 is SGHDT, CDR2 YYEEEE, per germline. This CDR3 has 15 residues. After removal of 5 bases from V and 5 bases from J, the junction contained 6 bases not matched to a gene. CDR3 sequence (DNA): TGTGCCAGCAGTTCATGGGACAGGGGGGATCAGCCCCAGCATTTT. Its translation: CASSSWDRGDQPQHF.

The rearrangement joins TRBV3-1 (or the pseudogene TRBV3-2) to TRBJ2-7; the D is unclear. The CDR3 loop spans 13 amino acids. Trimming took 2 bases from V and 0 from J, leaving 5 bases between them. From germline, CDR1 is LGHDT and CDR2 YNNKEL (reference sequence). CDR3 in amino acids: CASSQISSYEQYF. The CDR3 DNA reads as TGTGCCAGCAGCCAAATCAGCTCCTACGAGCAGTACTTC.

In nucleotides, the CDR3 is TGCAGCGGTGCGACAGGGGCCCGCTCCTACAATGAGCAGTTCTTC. This translates into CSGATGARSYNEQFF. The rearrangement links TRBV29-1 to TRBJ2-1; TRBD1 matches 8 bases. Trimming removed 7 bases from V and 0 bases from J; junction bases left unmatched: 8. CDR1 and CDR2 (germline): SQVTM, ANQGSEA. The CDR3 is 15 residues long.

V and J are TRBV19 and TRBJ1-5, with D uncertain. Trimming cost V 7 bases and J 3 bases, with 10 bases left between them. The CDR3 extends over 13 amino acids. Germline CDR1 reads LNHDA; CDR2 reads SQIVND (reference sequence). The CDR3 reads CASMGGHNQPQHF. The CDR3 coding sequence is TGTGCCAGTATGGGAGGGCACAATCAGCCCCAGCATTTT.

This chain joins TRBV27 and TRBJ2-7; D is possibly TRBD1 (5 bases). V lost 6 bases to trimming and J lost 5 bases, with 11 bases between them. This CDR3 comprises 12 residues. From germline, CDR1 is MNHEY and CDR2 SMNVEV (reference sequence). CDR3 DNA sequence: TGTGCCAGCAGGTTAATCAGGGACGAGCAGTACTTC. It codes for CASRLIRDEQYF.

This chain joins TRBV15 and TRBJ2-6, with 9 bases fitting TRBD2. Losses at the gene ends were 1 base for V and 2 bases for J; bases not matched to a gene: 9. The CDR3 totals 19 residues. The germline CDR1 and CDR2 sequences are LNHNV and YYDKDF (reference sequence). CDR3 amino acids: CATSRASSAGGPGANVLTF. CDR3 DNA sequence: TGTGCCACCAGCAGAGCCTCCTCCGCGGGAGGGCCTGGGGCCAACGTCCTGACTTTC.

The chain joins TRBV7-8 to TRBJ2-3, with 9 bases lining up with TRBD2. Germline trimming cut 1 base from V and 7 bases from J; bases unmatched to any gene: 6. The CDR3 contains 15 residues. The germline V gene encodes CDR1 SGHVS and CDR2 FQNEAQ. For the CDR3, the DNA is TGTGCCAGCAGCTTAGGGGATAGCGGGAGAAATACGCAGTATTTT. Protein sequence: CASSLGDSGRNTQYF.

The gene calls are TRBV18 and TRBJ1-6, with 7 bases lining up with TRBD1. The CDR3 runs to 14 residues. Per germline, CDR1 KGHSH and CDR2 LQKENI. J gave up 7 bases and V 3 bases, and 3 bases lay outside the gene matches. CDR3 loop: CASSPDRANSPLHF. In DNA form, the CDR3 reads TGTGCCAGCTCACCCGACAGGGCGAATTCACCCCTCCACTTT.

CDR3 nucleotides: TGCAGCGTCCTCCAGGGGGCAATCTATGGCTACACCTTC. Translation gives CSVLQGAIYGYTF. The rearrangement joins TRBV29-1 to TRBJ1-2, with 8 bases lining up with TRBD1. The CDR3 extends over 13 amino acids. Germline CDR1 and CDR2: SQVTM and ANQGSEA. Trimming at V came to 6 bases and at J to 4 bases, leaving 7 bases not matched to a gene.

CDR3 protein: CASSLDRGFDYGYTF. As DNA, the CDR3 is TGTGCCAGCAGCTTGGACAGGGGATTCGACTATGGCTACACCTTC. The chain combines TRBV11-2 with TRBJ1-2, with 9 bases identical to TRBD1. The junction had 5 bases not matched to a gene; V was cut back by 3 bases and J by 3 bases. The CDR3 loop spans 15 amino acids. Looked up from germline, CDR1 is SGHAT and CDR2 is FQNNGV. Drawing the rest from reference TRBV11-2 and TRBJ1-2, the complete variable domain is EAGVAQSPRYKIIEKRQSVAFWCNPISGHATLYWYQQILGQGPKLLIQFQNNGVVDDSQLPKDRFSAERLKGVDSTLKIQPAKLEDSAVYLCASSLDRGFDYGYTFGSGTRLTVV.

V usage is TRBV2 and J usage is TRBJ2-3; no reliable D call. From germline, CDR1 is SNHLY and CDR2 FYNNEI. The ends were cut back, 2 bases at V and 0 bases at J, with 3 bases in the middle. This CDR3 contains 13 residues. CDR3 sequence (DNA): TGTGCCAGCAGTGAATCTAGCACAGATACGCAGTATTTT. It codes for CASSESSTDTQYF.

In its sample, this clone was seen a few times. The chain carries TRBV4-1 and TRBJ2-1; 9 nucleotides align to TRBD2. The germline gives CDR1 MGHRA, CDR2 YSYEKL. The V segment lost 0 bases and the J segment 0 bases; nucleotides outside the gene matches: 0. The length of the CDR3 is 16 residues. For the CDR3, the DNA is TGCGCCAGCAGCCAAGAGACTAGCGGCTCCTACAATGAGCAGTTCTTC. As protein: CASSQETSGSYNEQFF.

V and J are TRBV18 and TRBJ2-1; 8 bases fit TRBD2. Germline V CDR1 and CDR2: KGHSH, LQKENI. Trimming at V came to 3 bases and at J to 6 bases, leaving 10 bases not matched to a gene. The CDR3 has 16 amino acids. The CDR3 nucleotides read TGTGCCAGCTCACCGGTGAACGGGAGGGCTGGCAATGAGCAGTTCTTC. It translates to CASSPVNGRAGNEQFF.

V usage is TRBV5-4 and J usage is TRBJ2-3; TRBD1 aligns across 8 bases. Germline V gene data show CDR1 as SGHNT and CDR2 as YYREEE (reference sequence). V shed 5 bases and J 1 base; nucleotides not matched to a gene: 6. The CDR3 is 15 residues long. The CDR3 DNA reads TGTGCCAGCAGAACCGGGACAGGACGCACAGATACGCAGTATTTT. Translated, it gives CASRTGTGRTDTQYF.

The rearrangement joins TRBV18 to TRBJ2-5; 7 bases agree with TRBD1. CDR3 size: 13 residues. Germline-derived CDR1 and CDR2 are KGHSH and LQKENI. V shed 2 bases, J shed 3 bases, and the junction held 0 bases outside the gene matches. CDR3 coding DNA: TGTGCCAGCTCACCAGGACAGGAAGAGACCCAGTACTTC. Residues: CASSPGQEETQYF.

This clone appeared a single time. The rearrangement joins TRBV5-8 to TRBJ2-5, with 7 bases aligning to TRBD1. The CDR3 length is 15 residues. Germline V lookup: CDR1 SGHTS, CDR2 YDEGEE. Trimming removed 4 bases from V and 2 bases from J; junction bases left unmatched: 8. The CDR3 spells CASSARGIGQETQYF. Written as DNA, the CDR3 is TGTGCCAGCAGCGCCAGGGGGATTGGGCAAGAGACCCAGTACTTC.

This clone is a singleton in its sample. This chain uses TRBV4-3 with TRBJ2-1, with 9 bases identical to TRBD2. Germline values: CDR1 LGHNA, CDR2 YSLEER. The CDR3 is 21 amino acids. V lost 1 base, J lost 0 bases, and 16 bases stayed unmatched. Written as DNA, the CDR3 is TGCGCCAGCAGCCAAGGGGCTTTAGTGGCGGGAGGGCCTAGCTCCTACAATGAGCAGTTCTTC. It specifies CASSQGALVAGGPSSYNEQFF.

CDR3 in amino acids: CASSGDRGETQYF. In nucleotides, the CDR3 is TGTGCCAGCAGTGGGGACAGGGGAGAGACCCAGTACTTC. The chain employs TRBV6-4 and TRBJ2-5; TRBD1 matches at 10 bases. CDR1 is MRHNA and CDR2 is SNTAGT in the germline V gene. This CDR3 spans 13 amino acids. J lost 4 bases, V lost 4 bases, and 0 bases had no gene match.

The chain links TRBV5-5 to TRBJ2-5, with D maybe TRBD2 (7 bases). Germline CDR1 is SGHKS and CDR2 is YYEKEE (reference sequence). The V end was cut by 0 bases, the J end by 0 bases, with 9 bases between. This CDR3 is 15 amino acids long. CDR3 protein: CASSLAGGHQETQYF. The DNA for the CDR3 is TGTGCCAGCAGCTTGGCCGGGGGGCACCAAGAGACCCAGTACTTC.

The V gene is TRBV27, the J gene TRBJ2-5; D is perhaps TRBD2 (6 bases). CDR3 length: 14 residues. With 3 bases removed from V and 4 bases from J, the gap between germline ends came to 12 bases. Germline lookup yields CDR1 MNHEY and CDR2 SMNVEV (reference sequence). The CDR3 DNA reads as TGTGCCAGCAGTTTCGGGGGTACAGGAGAGACCCAGTACTTC. Translation: CASSFGGTGETQYF.

The V gene is TRBV7-2, the J gene TRBJ1-5, with TRBD1 matching 11 bases. This CDR3 has 15 amino acids. After removal of 6 bases from V and 7 bases from J, the junction contained 8 bases not matched to a gene. In germline, CDR1 is SGHTA, CDR2 FQGNSA. CDR3 sequence reads: CASRVDRGRAQPQHF. CDR3 coding DNA: TGTGCCAGCAGGGTGGACAGGGGGCGCGCGCAGCCCCAGCATTTT.

The chain is built from TRBV4-3 and TRBJ1-5; 8 bases agree with TRBD1. CDR1 is LGHNA, CDR2 YSLEER, per germline. J gave up 4 bases and V 2 bases, and 1 base lay outside the gene matches. The CDR3 loop spans 14 amino acids. In DNA, the CDR3 is TGCGCCAGCAGCCAATGGACAGGGAATCAGCCCCAGCATTTT. Protein product: CASSQWTGNQPQHF.

CDR3 region: CASREQGLTNEKLFF. CDR3 nucleotide sequence: TGTGCCAGTAGAGAACAGGGTCTGACTAATGAAAAACTGTTTTTT. The chain links TRBV19 to TRBJ1-4; D perhaps matches TRBD1 (6 bases). CDR3 length: 15 residues. CDR1 is LNHDA and CDR2 is SQIVND in the germline V gene (reference sequence). The V gene lost 6 bases and the J gene lost 2 bases, with 13 bases spanning the gap.

The rearrangement uses TRBV5-1 and TRBJ1-2; 8 nucleotides align to TRBD1. J gave up 3 bases and V 4 bases, and 8 bases lay outside the gene matches. Germline loops: CDR1 SGHRS, CDR2 YFSETQ. This CDR3 has 15 residues. CDR3 DNA sequence: TGCGCCAGCAGCCTGGGGGCAGGGGGCTACTATGGCTACACCTTC. It encodes CASSLGAGGYYGYTF.

This clone has more than one count but fewer than ten. V and J are TRBV9 and TRBJ1-6, with 11 bases fitting TRBD1. Trimming removed 0 bases from V and 10 bases from J; junction bases left unmatched: 3. Germline values: CDR1 SGDLS, CDR2 YYNGEE. The CDR3 is 15 amino acids. In DNA, the CDR3 is TGTGCCAGCAGCGTAGCATGGGACAGGGGGTCACCCCTCCACTTT. Protein sequence: CASSVAWDRGSPLHF.

The chain uses TRBV7-9 and TRBJ2-7; TRBD1 is a possible D gene (5 bases). Looked up from germline, CDR1 is SEHNR and CDR2 is FQNEAQ (reference sequence). The length of the CDR3 is 15 residues. Trimming took off 5 bases at V and 1 base at J, with 15 bases between the two ends. The CDR3 loop reads CASSPTVDSSYEQYF. CDR3 DNA: TGTGCCAGCAGCCCGACAGTCGACAGTTCCTACGAGCAGTACTTC.

As for this clone: In the same sample, other DNA sequences code for this CDR3. The V call is TRBV24-1, the J call TRBJ1-4; possibly TRBD1 for D (6 bases). The CDR3 extends over 15 amino acids. Trimming stripped 4 bases from V and 2 bases from J, with 10 bases between. The V gene's germline CDR1 is KGHDR and CDR2 SFDVKD. The CDR3 bases are TGTGCCACCAGTGACTCGGGGGGCACTAATGAAAAACTGTTTTTT. Translated, it gives CATSDSGGTNEKLFF.

This clone was picked up one time. The chain combines TRBV5-4 with TRBJ2-1; 10 positions agree with TRBD2. The CDR3 is 15 residues long. The germline V gene has CDR1 SGHNT and CDR2 YYREEE (reference sequence). J was trimmed by 3 bases and V by 3 bases; bases with no gene match: 3. Here the CDR3 reads CASSWPSGSYNEQFF. The CDR3 DNA reads TGTGCCAGCAGCTGGCCTAGCGGGAGCTACAATGAGCAGTTCTTC.

J is TRBJ2-5 and V is TRBV5-4; 10 bases are a match to TRBD2. Germline V gene lookup returns CDR1 SGHNT and CDR2 YYREEE (reference sequence). Trimming cost V 1 base and J 5 bases; bases outside gene matches: 11. The CDR3 extends over 17 amino acids. The CDR3 loop is CASSLRLAGPVLETQYF. DNA of the CDR3: TGTGCCAGCAGCTTGCGACTAGCGGGCCCCGTTTTGGAGACCCAGTACTTC.

The gene calls are TRBV11-2 and TRBJ2-2; 11 positions agree with TRBD1. The V gene's germline CDR1 is SGHAT and CDR2 FQNNGV. The V segment lost 5 bases and the J segment 8 bases; nucleotides outside the gene matches: 4. The CDR3 is made up of 14 amino acids. The CDR3 region has the DNA TGTGCCAGCAGCGGGACAGGGGGTTTAGGGGAGCTGTTTTTT. The encoded protein is CASSGTGGLGELFF.